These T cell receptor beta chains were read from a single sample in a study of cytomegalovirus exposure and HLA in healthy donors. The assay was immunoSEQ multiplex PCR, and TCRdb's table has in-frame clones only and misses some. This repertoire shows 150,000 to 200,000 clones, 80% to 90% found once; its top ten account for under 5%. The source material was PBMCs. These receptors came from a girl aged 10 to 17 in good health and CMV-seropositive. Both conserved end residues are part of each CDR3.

CASSPEREYTIYF TRBJ1-3 TRBV18
CATGSRDSETQYF TRBJ2-5 TRBV15
CASSSRSGEKLFF TRBJ1-4 TRBV5-1
CASSPQAGGQETQYF TRBJ2-5 TRBV5-1
CASSMTEFGYTF TRBJ1-2 TRBV19
CAWWGVNTEAFF TRBJ1-1 TRBV30
CASSLRGRGGAVETQYF TRBJ2-5 TRBV7-2
CASSPSLTEKLFF TRBJ1-4 TRBV18
CASFLRDTEAFF TRBJ1-1 TRBV2
CASAAGTDTQYF TRBJ2-3 TRBV11-3
CASSSGTAEQYF TRBJ2-7 TRBV5-1
CASSFMSVRGGLGAFF TRBJ1-1 TRBV5-6
CASSLDRLNTEAFF TRBJ1-1 TRBV7-8
CAISGNQGYGYTF TRBJ1-2 TRBV10-3
CARTGCNQPQHF TRBJ1-5 TRBV19
CASSFRAAEAFF TRBJ1-1 TRBV28
CASSSSTGFSYEQYF TRBJ2-7 TRBV28
CATSRDDRGREKLFF TRBJ1-4 TRBV15
CASRETGGNTEAFF TRBJ1-1 TRBV7-9
CASSSDLFNYGYTF TRBJ1-2 TRBV6-5
CASSEQGGQFF TRBJ2-1 TRBV10-2
CASSVAGETQYF TRBJ2-5 TRBV9
CASSEGAMNTEAFF TRBJ1-1 TRBV6-5
CASSHPSGGRGSYNEQFF TRBJ2-1 TRBV7-6
CASSLAGQGSYNSPLHF TRBJ1-6 TRBV7-9
CASRASGGRETQYF TRBJ2-5 TRBV19
CASSKGIKDTEAFF TRBJ1-1 TRBV2
CASSLFRKQNEQYF TRBJ2-7 TRBV5-1
CASSRTGVQFF TRBJ2-1 TRBV11-2
CASRPLPSSGNTIYF TRBJ1-3 TRBV19
CASSLVGRQNIQYF TRBJ2-4 TRBV11-3